A selection of T cell receptor beta chains follows, all from one sample in a study of shared clonotypes between healthy human individuals. Produced via immunoSEQ multiplex PCR; TCRdb's table is partial and in-frame only. The table records approximately 530,000 clones, almost 97% of them present only once. The sample was naive CD4+ T cells sorted from blood. The receptors derive from a woman aged 25 to 39 in good health. The CDR3 runs from the conserved cysteine through the conserved F or W. The order of the fields is V gene, D gene, clone size, J gene, CDR3 DNA, CDR3 protein. D genes are given only for firm matches. The size entry is marked missing in some rows and otherwise reads once, few, many or a size class.

TRBV29-1,.,once,TRBJ1-2,TGCAGCGTTTCCTCGAGGACAGATCTTAACTATGGCTACACCTTC,CSVSSRTDLNYGYTF
TRBV7-3,.,.,TRBJ2-2,TGTGCCAGCAGCTTAAATAGCTGGACCGGGGAGCTGTTTTTT,CASSLNSWTGELFF
TRBV28,.,.,TRBJ1-3,TGTGCCAGCAGCCTTAACTCTCTATGGTCTGGAAACACCATATATTTT,CASSLNSLWSGNTIYF
TRBV20-1,.,.,TRBJ1-5,TGCAGTGCTAGCAATCAGCCCCAGCATTTT,CSASNQPQHF
TRBV5-1,.,.,TRBJ1-1,TGCGCCAGCAGTCCGGGCATGAACACTGAAGCTTTCTTT,CASSPGMNTEAFF
TRBV5-4,TRBD2,.,TRBJ2-2,TGTGCCAGCAGCTCTCTCCTAGCGGGCGGGGAGCTGTTTTTT,CASSSLLAGGELFF
TRBV28,TRBD1,.,TRBJ2-1,TGTGCCAGCAGCTGGGGGACAGGGAGAATTGAGCAGTTCTTC,CASSWGTGRIEQFF
TRBV18,TRBD1,.,TRBJ2-5,TGTGCCAGCTCAATACAGGGGGGCCAAGAGACCCAGTACTTC,CASSIQGGQETQYF
TRBV5-1,TRBD2,.,TRBJ2-2,TGCGCCAGCAGCTTGTTACTAGCGGGAGGTAACACCGGGGAGCTGTTTTTT,CASSLLLAGGNTGELFF
TRBV19,TRBD2,.,TRBJ2-3,TGTGCCAGTAGTATAGTTCCACTAGCGGGAGTTACAGATACGCAGTATTTT,CASSIVPLAGVTDTQYF
TRBV7-9,.,.,TRBJ1-1,TGTGCCAGCAGTTCCCACCTCAGGGTTGGGAACACTGAAGCTTTCTTT,CASSSHLRVGNTEAFF
TRBV7-6,TRBD1,.,TRBJ2-2,TGTGCCAGCAGCAATGGGCAACAGGGGGCCGCCACCGGGGAGCTGTTTTTT,CASSNGQQGAATGELFF
TRBV10-1,TRBD1,.,TRBJ2-7,TGCGCCACCTCGGTCCGACAGGGGTCCTACGAGCAGTACTTC,CATSVRQGSYEQYF
TRBV28,.,.,TRBJ1-1,TGTGCCAGCCAACCGCCAGGTTCGGCAGCTGAAGCTTTCTTT,CASQPPGSAAEAFF
TRBV2,.,.,TRBJ1-6,TGTGCCAGCAGTGAAGTTCCCGATTCTAATTCACCCCTCCACTTT,CASSEVPDSNSPLHF
TRBV27,TRBD2,.,TRBJ2-1,TGTGCCAGCAGTCTAGCGGAGCCGAGCGATGAGCAGTTCTTC,CASSLAEPSDEQFF
TRBV7-9,TRBD1,.,TRBJ2-5,TGTGCCAGCAGCTTAGCCTCCGGGACAGGGGTAAAGGCCCAGTACTTC,CASSLASGTGVKAQYF
TRBV5-1,.,.,TRBJ2-2,TGCGCCAGCAGCCTAGGTGGCAGAGACACCGGGGAGCTGTTTTTT,CASSLGGRDTGELFF